This entry lists 10 T cell receptor beta chains sequenced from one sample in a study of T cell repertoires in cytomegalovirus infection. TCRdb fed the reads into MiXCR, producing one record per CDR3 protein. The sample yields 500,000 to 600,000 distinct CDR3 sequences, 15% to 20% seen once. Sequencing was performed on CD8+ T cells from PBMCs. The receptors were sampled from a human donor in good health (CMV status not recorded). Some clones in this sample may be carry-over from other donors' samples.

There are a few counts of this clonotype. The chain recombines TRBV7-9 with TRBJ1-4; perhaps TRBD1 as D (5 bases). V lost 2 bases and J lost 7, with 11 bases in between. Germline CDR1 reads SEHNR; CDR2 reads FQNEAQ (reference sequence). The length of the CDR3 is 14 residues. The CDR3 region is CASSLSDSREKLFF. The CDR3 DNA reads TGTGCCAGCAGCTTATCAGACAGTCGTGAAAAACTGTTTTTT. The entire variable domain, with the rest obtained from reference TRBV7-9 and TRBJ1-4, is as follows: DTGVSQNPRHKITKRGQNVTFRCDPISEHNRLYWYRQTLGQGPEFLTYFQNEAQLEKSRLLSDRFSAERPKGSFSTLEIQRTEQGDSAMYLCASSLSDSREKLFFGSGTQLSVL.

This clonotype showed up just a few times. This sequence joins TRBV4-2 and TRBJ2-1; 10 nucleotides line up with TRBD2. There are 17 residues in the CDR3. Trimming at V came to 0 bases and at J to 15 bases, leaving 17 bases not matched to a gene. From germline, CDR1 is LGHNA and CDR2 YNFKEQ. DNA for the CDR3: TGTGCCAGCAGCCAAGATTCCTCTAGCGGGGGAAAAAATGAGACGTTCTTC. Translated, it gives CASSQDSSSGGKNETFF.

This clonotype was counted many times. The CDR3: CASDPRQLDYGYTF. The CDR3 bases are TGTGCCAGCGACCCCCGACAGCTTGACTATGGCTACACCTTC. The chain couples TRBV7-9 to TRBJ1-2; a weak D match, TRBD1 (5 bases). Trimming removed 8 bases at V and 3 bases at J, with 16 bases between. CDR1 SEHNR and CDR2 FQNEAQ come from the germline V gene (reference sequence). The CDR3 totals 14 residues. The entire variable domain, with the rest obtained from reference TRBV7-9 and TRBJ1-2, is as follows: DTGVSQNPRHKITKRGQNVTFRCDPISEHNRLYWYRQTLGQGPEFLTYFQNEAQLEKSRLLSDRFSAERPKGSFSTLEIQRTEQGDSAMYLCASDPRQLDYGYTFGSGTRLTVV.

This rearrangement joins TRBV20-1 to TRBJ2-7; D may be TRBD1 or TRBD2 (5 bases each). CDR3 length: 14 amino acids. Germline loops: CDR1 DFQATT, CDR2 SNEGSKA (reference sequence). Trimming left V 1 base short and J 8 bases short, with 18 bases between. Written as DNA, the CDR3 is TGCAGTGCTAGAGGAAAGGGACCCTCTAGAAAGCAGTACTTC. It is translated as CSARGKGPSRKQYF.

This clonotype was observed a single time. The chain combines TRBV27 with TRBJ2-2; D gene unclear. V gave up 7 bases and J gave up 3 bases, with 12 bases separating them. The V gene's germline CDR1 is MNHEY and CDR2 SMNVEV (reference sequence). The CDR3 sequence is 14 residues long. CDR3 region: CASISSWDTGELFF. The CDR3 DNA follows: TGTGCCAGCATTAGCTCTTGGGACACCGGGGAGCTGTTTTTT.

The V call is TRBV19, the J call TRBJ1-5; TRBD1 agrees at 8 bases. From germline, CDR1 is LNHDA and CDR2 SQIVND (reference sequence). There are 15 residues in the CDR3. V was clipped by 7 bases and J by 0 bases; unmatched bases: 5. The CDR3 here is CASTPTGDSNQPQHF. The CDR3 DNA sequence: TGTGCCAGTACCCCGACAGGGGATAGCAATCAGCCCCAGCATTTT.

Ten or more counts support this clonotype. J is TRBJ2-1 and V is TRBV7-2; no reliable D call. Germline CDR1 SGHTA, CDR2 FQGNSA. This CDR3 is 13 amino acids long. Trimming removed 1 base at V and 7 bases at J, with 8 bases between. CDR3 sequence (DNA): TGTGCCAGCAGCTTAGACCCAAGGAATGAGCAGTTCTTC. Translation: CASSLDPRNEQFF.

The chain recombines TRBV5-6 with TRBJ1-2; no definite D call. In germline, CDR1 is SGHDT, CDR2 YYEEEE. The V gene lost 4 bases and the J gene lost 7 bases, with 8 bases spanning the gap. The CDR3 runs to 11 residues. The CDR3 DNA reads as TGTGCCAGCAGCGGGATAAGTGGCTACACCTTC. It is translated as CASSGISGYTF.

This clonotype was observed a single time. This chain links TRBV5-5 with TRBJ2-3; D may correspond to TRBD1 or TRBD2 (5 bases each). The CDR3 contains 14 residues. Trimming shortened V by 3 bases and J by 5 bases, and 13 bases separated the two germline ends. Per germline, CDR1 SGHKS and CDR2 YYEKEE (reference sequence). The CDR3, as DNA: TGTGCCAGCAGCTCCCGGGGCGGTATAGATACGCAGTATTTT. Encoded protein: CASSSRGGIDTQYF. Combining the CDR3 with reference TRBV5-5 and TRBJ2-3 gives the whole variable domain DAGVTQSPTHLIKTRGQQVTLRCSPISGHKSVSWYQQVLGQGPQFIFQYYEKEERGRGNFPDRFSARQFPNYSSELNVNALLLGDSALYLCASSSRGGIDTQYFGPGTRLTVL.

The sample holds a few counts of this clonotype. The genes are TRBV13 and TRBJ1-1, with 9 bases lining up with TRBD1. With V trimmed by 5 bases and J by 5 bases, 6 bases remained unmatched. The germline V gene has CDR1 PRHDT and CDR2 FYEKMQ (reference sequence). The CDR3 length is 14 residues. The CDR3, as DNA: TGTGCCAGCAGCAGAGGACAGGGGAGGACTGAAGCTTTCTTT. Amino acids: CASSRGQGRTEAFF.